This T cell receptor (beta chain) was retrieved from a study of PD-L1 blockade in urothelial cancer. Study background: Males with bladder-origin urothelial cancer constituted about 90% of the 29 patients. Researchers looked at the blood 3 weeks (second dose) and 6 weeks after treatment began. Median blood clonality was around 0.08, with about 81,000 unique TCRs. General study points: When pretreatment blood TCR clonality was below the median, it predicted better survival.

There are 15 residues in the CDR3. The germline V and J ends were trimmed by 0 bases and 8 bases, with 13 bases remaining between them. This clone has more than one count but fewer than ten. Its antigen is not known. Documented time point: peripheral blood 6 weeks after treatment start. Libraries were prepared by immunoSEQ multiplex PCR; TCRdb keeps only in-frame clonotypes and omits some of them. The profile shows 20,000 to 25,000 clones, approximately 81% of them singletons. This TCR was sampled from a man in his 70s with urothelial cancer. The chain links TRBV23-1 to TRBJ1-4; weak D call: TRBD1 (6 bases). TRBV23-1 counts as an open reading frame of uncertain function. Specimen: PBMCs, collected around atezolizumab (anti-PD-L1) treatment. The DNA for the CDR3 is TGCGCCAGCAGTCAATCCCGCAGGGGCAACGAAAAACTGTTTTTT. Translated, it gives CASSQSRRGNEKLFF.